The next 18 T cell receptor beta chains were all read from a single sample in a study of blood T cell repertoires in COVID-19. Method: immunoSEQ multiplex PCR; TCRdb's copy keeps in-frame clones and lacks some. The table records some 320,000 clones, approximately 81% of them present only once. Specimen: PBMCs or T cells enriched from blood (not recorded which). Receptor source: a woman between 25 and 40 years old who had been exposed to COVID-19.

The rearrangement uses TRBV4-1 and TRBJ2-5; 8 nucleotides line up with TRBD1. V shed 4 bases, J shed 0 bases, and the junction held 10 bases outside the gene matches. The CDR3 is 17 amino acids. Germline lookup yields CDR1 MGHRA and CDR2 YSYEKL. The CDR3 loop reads CASSLRRGQANQETQYF. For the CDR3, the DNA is TGCGCCAGCAGCCTGAGAAGGGGACAGGCAAACCAAGAGACCCAGTACTTC.

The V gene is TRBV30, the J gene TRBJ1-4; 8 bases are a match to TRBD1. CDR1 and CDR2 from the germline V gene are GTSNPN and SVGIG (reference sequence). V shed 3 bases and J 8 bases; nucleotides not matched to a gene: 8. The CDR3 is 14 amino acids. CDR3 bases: TGTGCCTGGAGGGCGACAGGGGCAGGGGAAAAACTGTTTTTT. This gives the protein CAWRATGAGEKLFF.

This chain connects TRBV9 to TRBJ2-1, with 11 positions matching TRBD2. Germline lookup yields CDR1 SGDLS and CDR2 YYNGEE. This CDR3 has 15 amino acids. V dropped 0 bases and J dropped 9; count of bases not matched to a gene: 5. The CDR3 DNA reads TGTGCCAGCAGCGTAGGGAATAGCGGGGGGGTTGAGCAGTTCTTC. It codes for CASSVGNSGGVEQFF.

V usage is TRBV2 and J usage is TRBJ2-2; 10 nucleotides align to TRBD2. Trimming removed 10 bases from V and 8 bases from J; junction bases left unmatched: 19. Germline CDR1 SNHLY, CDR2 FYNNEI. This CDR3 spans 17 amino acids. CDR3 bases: TGTGCCACCGGACTAACCCTAGCGGGAGAACTAAGAGGGGAGCTGTTTTTT. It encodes CATGLTLAGELRGELFF.

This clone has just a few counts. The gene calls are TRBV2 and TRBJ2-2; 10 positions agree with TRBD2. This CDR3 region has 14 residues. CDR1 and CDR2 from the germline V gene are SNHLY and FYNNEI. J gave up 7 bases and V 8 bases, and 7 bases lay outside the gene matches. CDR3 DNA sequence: TGTGCCAGCGCCCTAACTAGCGGGATCGGGGAGCTGTTTTTT. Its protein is CASALTSGIGELFF. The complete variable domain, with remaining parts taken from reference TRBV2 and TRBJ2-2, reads EPEVTQTPSHQVTQMGQEVILRCVPISNHLYFYWYRQILGQKVEFLVSFYNNEISEKSEIFDDQFSVERPDGSNFTLKIRSTKLEDSAMYFCASALTSGIGELFFGEGSRLTVL.

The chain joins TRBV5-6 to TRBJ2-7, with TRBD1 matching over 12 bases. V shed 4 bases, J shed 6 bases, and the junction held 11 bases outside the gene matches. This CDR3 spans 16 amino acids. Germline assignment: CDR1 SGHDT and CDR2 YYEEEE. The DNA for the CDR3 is TGTGCCAGCAGCATACGCACCGGGACAGGGGGCCGCGAGCAGTACTTC. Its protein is CASSIRTGTGGREQYF.

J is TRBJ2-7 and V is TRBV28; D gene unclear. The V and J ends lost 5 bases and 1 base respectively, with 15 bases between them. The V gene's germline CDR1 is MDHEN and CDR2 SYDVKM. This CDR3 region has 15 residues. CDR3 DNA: TGTGCCAGCAGTCCACCAGACATCCGGTCCTACGAGCAGTACTTC. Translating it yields CASSPPDIRSYEQYF.

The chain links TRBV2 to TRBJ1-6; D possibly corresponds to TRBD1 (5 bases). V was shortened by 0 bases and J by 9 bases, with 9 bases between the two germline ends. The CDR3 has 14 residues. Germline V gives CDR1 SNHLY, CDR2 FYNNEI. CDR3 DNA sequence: TGTGCCAGCAGTGAAGCTGCAGGGCGTTCACCCCTCCACTTT. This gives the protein CASSEAAGRSPLHF.

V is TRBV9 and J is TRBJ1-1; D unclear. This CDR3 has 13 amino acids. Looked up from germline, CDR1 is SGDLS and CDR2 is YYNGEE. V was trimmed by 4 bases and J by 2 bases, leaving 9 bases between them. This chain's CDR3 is CASSRAVNTEAFF. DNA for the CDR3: TGTGCCAGCAGCCGTGCGGTTAACACTGAAGCTTTCTTT.

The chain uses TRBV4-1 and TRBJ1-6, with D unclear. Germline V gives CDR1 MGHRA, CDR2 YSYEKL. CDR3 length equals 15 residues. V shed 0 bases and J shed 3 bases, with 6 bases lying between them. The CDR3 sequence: CASSQDYNYNSPLHF. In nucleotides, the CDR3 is TGCGCCAGCAGCCAAGATTACAACTATAATTCACCCCTCCACTTT.

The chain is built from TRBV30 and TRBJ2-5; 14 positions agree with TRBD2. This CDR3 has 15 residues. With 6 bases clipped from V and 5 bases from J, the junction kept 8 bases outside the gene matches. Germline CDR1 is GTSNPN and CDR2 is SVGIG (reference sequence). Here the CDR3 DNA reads TGTGCCTGCGGGACTAGCGGGGGTCTGGTGGAGACCCAGTACTTC. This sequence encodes CACGTSGGLVETQYF.

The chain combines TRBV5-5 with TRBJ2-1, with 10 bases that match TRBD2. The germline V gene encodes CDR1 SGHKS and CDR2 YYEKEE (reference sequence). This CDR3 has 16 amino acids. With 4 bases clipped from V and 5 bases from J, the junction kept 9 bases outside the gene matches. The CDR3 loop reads CASSQGPGLAHNEQFF. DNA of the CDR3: TGTGCCAGCAGCCAGGGACCGGGACTAGCGCACAATGAGCAGTTCTTC.

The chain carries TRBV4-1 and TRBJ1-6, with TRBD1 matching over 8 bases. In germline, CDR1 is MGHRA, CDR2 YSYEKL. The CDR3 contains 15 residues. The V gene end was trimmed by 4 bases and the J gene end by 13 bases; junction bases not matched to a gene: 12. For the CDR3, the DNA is TGCGCCAGCAGCCCCGAAACGACAGGGGTTTTTCCCCTCCACTTT. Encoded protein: CASSPETTGVFPLHF.

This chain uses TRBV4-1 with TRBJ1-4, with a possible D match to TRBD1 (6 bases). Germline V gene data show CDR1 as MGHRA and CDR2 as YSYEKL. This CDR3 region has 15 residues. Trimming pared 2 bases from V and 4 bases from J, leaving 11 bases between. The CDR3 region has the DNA TGCGCCAGCAGCCAACCTGACAGGCTTAATGAAAAACTGTTTTTT. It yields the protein CASSQPDRLNEKLFF.

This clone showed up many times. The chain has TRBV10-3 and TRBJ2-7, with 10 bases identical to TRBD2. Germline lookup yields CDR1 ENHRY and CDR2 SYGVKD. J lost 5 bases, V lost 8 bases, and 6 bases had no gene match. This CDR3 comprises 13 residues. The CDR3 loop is CAIGLAAEDEQYF. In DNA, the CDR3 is TGTGCCATCGGACTAGCGGCTGAAGACGAGCAGTACTTC.

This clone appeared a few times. CDR3 in amino acids: CASTPWGDEAFF. CDR3 nucleotide sequence: TGTGCCAGCACCCCGTGGGGGGATGAAGCTTTCTTT. The rearrangement uses TRBV6-1 and TRBJ1-1, with D perhaps matching TRBD1 (5 bases). Germline-derived CDR1 and CDR2 are MNHNS and SASEGT. Between the trimmed V and J ends, which lost 7 bases and 7 bases, there was a span of 13 bases. The CDR3 totals 12 residues.

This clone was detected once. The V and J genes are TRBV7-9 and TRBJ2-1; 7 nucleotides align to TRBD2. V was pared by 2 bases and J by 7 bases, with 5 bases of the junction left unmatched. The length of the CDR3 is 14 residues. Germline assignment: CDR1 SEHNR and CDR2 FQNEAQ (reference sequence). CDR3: CASSLQRDQNEQFF. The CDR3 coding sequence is TGTGCCAGCAGCTTACAGCGGGACCAAAATGAGCAGTTCTTC.

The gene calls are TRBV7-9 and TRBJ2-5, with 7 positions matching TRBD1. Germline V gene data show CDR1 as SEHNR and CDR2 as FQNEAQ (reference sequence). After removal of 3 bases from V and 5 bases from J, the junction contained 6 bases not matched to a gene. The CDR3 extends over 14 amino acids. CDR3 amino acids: CASSLSGGRETQYF. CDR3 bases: TGTGCCAGCAGCTTGTCAGGGGGTCGGGAGACCCAGTACTTC.